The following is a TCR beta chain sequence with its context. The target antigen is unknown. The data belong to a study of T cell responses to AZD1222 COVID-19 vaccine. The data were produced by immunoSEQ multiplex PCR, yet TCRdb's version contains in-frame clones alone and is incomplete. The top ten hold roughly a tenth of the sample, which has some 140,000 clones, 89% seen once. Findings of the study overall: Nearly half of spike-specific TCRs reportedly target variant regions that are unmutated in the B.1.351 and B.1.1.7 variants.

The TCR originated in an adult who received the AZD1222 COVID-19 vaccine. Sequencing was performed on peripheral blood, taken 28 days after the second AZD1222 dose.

CDR3 sequence reads: CASSAHGNTIYF. In DNA, the CDR3 is TGCGCCAGCAGTGCACATGGAAACACCATATATTTT. The V call is TRBV10-1, the J call TRBJ1-3, with D hard to call. From germline, CDR1 is WNHNN and CDR2 SYGVQD (reference sequence). Trimming removed 4 bases at V and 3 bases at J, with 4 bases between. The CDR3 is 12 amino acids.